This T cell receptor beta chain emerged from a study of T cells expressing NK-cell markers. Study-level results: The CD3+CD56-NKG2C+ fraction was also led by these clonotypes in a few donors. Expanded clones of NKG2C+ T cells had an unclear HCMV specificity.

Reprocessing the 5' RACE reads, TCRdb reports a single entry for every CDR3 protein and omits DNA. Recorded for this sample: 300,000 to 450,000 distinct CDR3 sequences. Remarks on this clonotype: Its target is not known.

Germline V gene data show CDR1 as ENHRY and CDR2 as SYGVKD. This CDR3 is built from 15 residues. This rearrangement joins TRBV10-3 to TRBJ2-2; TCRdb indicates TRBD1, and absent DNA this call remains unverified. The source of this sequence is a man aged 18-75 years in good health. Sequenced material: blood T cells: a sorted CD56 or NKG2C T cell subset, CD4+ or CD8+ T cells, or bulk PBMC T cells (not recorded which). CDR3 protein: CAISAPGQGIGELFF.